A single sample gave rise to the 8 T cell receptor beta chains below, sequenced in a study of T cells in Graves' hyperthyroidism and ophthalmopathy. RNA transcripts were the template for amplifying TCR beta CDR3 regions. An initial round of RT-PCR targeting the TCR CDR3 relied on the HTBI primer set. TCRdb re-analysed the multiplex PCR reads in MiXCR, keeping a single row per CDR3 protein. Of 300,000 to 450,000 distinct CDR3 sequences listed, around 25% are singletons. What was sequenced was blood. These receptors originate from a man in his fifties with Graves' hyperthyroidism.

In its sample, this clonotype was seen many times. This chain connects TRBV7-3 to TRBJ1-2; D is possibly TRBD1 (5 bases). This CDR3 has 13 amino acids. Trimming cost V 6 bases and J 4 bases, with 12 bases left between them. The germline CDR1 and CDR2 sequences are SGHTA and FQGTGA. The DNA for the CDR3 is TGTGCCAGCAGTAGGGGTGTAGGCTATGGCTACACCTTC. Translating gives CASSRGVGYGYTF.

The chain links TRBV30 to TRBJ2-5; 8 bases match TRBD1. V dropped 4 bases and J dropped 5; count of bases not matched to a gene: 9. The CDR3 is made up of 14 amino acids. Germline V lookup: CDR1 GTSNPN, CDR2 SVGIG (reference sequence). The CDR3 is CAWKHQGAGETQYF. CDR3 DNA: TGTGCCTGGAAGCACCAGGGGGCCGGGGAGACCCAGTACTTC.

The chain combines TRBV7-2 with TRBJ2-5, with TRBD2 identical over 8 bases. After removal of 5 bases from V and 4 bases from J, the junction contained 9 bases not matched to a gene. This CDR3 has 15 amino acids. CDR1 and CDR2 from the germline V gene are SGHTA and FQGNSA. The CDR3 protein is CASSPPGGLGETQYF. The CDR3 DNA reads TGTGCCAGCAGCCCCCCGGGGGGGCTCGGAGAGACCCAGTACTTC.

The chain combines TRBV5-5 with TRBJ2-7; no clear D gene. Trimming removed 0 bases from V and 2 bases from J, with 12 bases in between. The germline gives CDR1 SGHKS, CDR2 YYEKEE (reference sequence). CDR3 size: 15 residues. The CDR3 is CASSLALRAPYEQYF. CDR3 in DNA: TGTGCCAGCAGCTTGGCTCTAAGGGCCCCCTACGAGCAGTACTTC.

J is TRBJ2-3 and V is TRBV7-9; 8 positions match TRBD1. Trimming at V came to 5 bases and at J to 6 bases, leaving 1 base not matched to a gene. The germline V gene encodes CDR1 SEHNR and CDR2 FQNEAQ (reference sequence). The CDR3 runs 12 residues. CDR3 sequence reads: CASSRQGDTQYF. The CDR3 DNA sequence: TGTGCCAGCAGCCGACAGGGGGATACGCAGTATTTT.

This clonotype was observed at least ten times. The V call is TRBV7-2, the J call TRBJ2-7; D gene ambiguous. The ends were cut back, 2 bases at V and 2 bases at J, with 7 bases in the middle. The CDR3 loop spans 13 amino acids. CDR1 SGHTA and CDR2 FQGNSA come from the germline V gene. The CDR3 here is CASSLFGAYEQYF. Written as DNA, the CDR3 is TGTGCCAGCAGCTTATTCGGAGCCTACGAGCAGTACTTC.

This clonotype occurred once. The V call is TRBV7-9, the J call TRBJ2-5, with 9 bases aligning to TRBD1. Germline assignment: CDR1 SEHNR and CDR2 FQNEAQ (reference sequence). V gave up 8 bases and J gave up 5 bases; unmatched junction bases: 9. This CDR3 contains 14 residues. The CDR3 region has the DNA TGTGCCAGCGGAACCGGGACAGGGTTGGAGACCCAGTACTTC. This sequence encodes CASGTGTGLETQYF.

This clonotype has at least ten counts. The chain uses TRBV5-8 and TRBJ2-1; the D is unclear. V was clipped by 1 base and J by 0 bases, with 8 bases between them. The CDR3 is 15 amino acids. The germline V gene has CDR1 SGHTS and CDR2 YDEGEE. The CDR3 nucleotides are TGTGCCAGCAGCTTGCCGTCGAGCTCCTACAATGAGCAGTTCTTC. Translated, it gives CASSLPSSSYNEQFF.